These 24 T cell receptor beta chains originate from one sample sequenced in a study of cytomegalovirus exposure and HLA in healthy donors. The PCR ran on 60 Vbeta and 13 Jbeta primers. Libraries were prepared by immunoSEQ multiplex PCR; TCRdb keeps only in-frame clonotypes and omits some of them. Here the sample spans about 220,000 clones, around 76% being singletons. Sequencing input: PBMCs. All receptors come from a man younger than 30 in good health and CMV-seronegative.

The rearrangement uses TRBV28 and TRBJ2-7; the match to TRBD2 covers 14 bases. Germline V gene lookup returns CDR1 MDHEN and CDR2 SYDVKM. The CDR3 covers 17 residues. With V trimmed by 3 bases and J by 3 bases, 7 bases remained unmatched. The CDR3 protein is CASSFGGLAGGVYEQYF. The CDR3 nucleotides are TGTGCCAGCAGTTTCGGCGGACTAGCGGGAGGAGTCTACGAGCAGTACTTC.

The chain recombines TRBV21-1 with TRBJ1-2; the table names TRBD1, a call not compared with the DNA. TRBV21-1 is termed a pseudogene. This CDR3 is 15 amino acids long. CDR3 nucleotide sequence: TGTGCCAGGGGTCCGGGACAGGGAGGATCGGGTGGCTACACCTTC. Translating gives CARGPGQGGSGGYTF.

This clone was counted between two and nine times. V gene TRBV19 combines with J gene TRBJ1-5; 8 bases line up with TRBD1. Germline CDR1 is LNHDA and CDR2 is SQIVND (reference sequence). The CDR3 has 15 amino acids. With V trimmed by 5 bases and J by 0 bases, 3 bases remained unmatched. The CDR3 region is CASSLTGGSNQPQHF. Written as DNA, the CDR3 is TGTGCCAGTAGTCTCACAGGGGGTAGCAATCAGCCCCAGCATTTT.

This clone was counted a few times. The chain has TRBV2 and TRBJ1-1; maybe TRBD1 (6 bases). This CDR3 contains 11 residues. Germline-derived CDR1 and CDR2 are SNHLY and FYNNEI. Trimming cost V 8 bases and J 6 bases, with 10 bases left between them. CDR3 in amino acids: CASQGKSEAFF. The CDR3 DNA sequence: TGTGCCAGCCAGGGGAAGTCTGAAGCTTTCTTT.

This clone was observed a few times. V is TRBV28 and J is TRBJ2-1; TRBD1 aligns across 7 bases. This CDR3 region has 16 residues. Trimming cost V 6 bases and J 6 bases; bases outside gene matches: 14. CDR1 and CDR2 from the germline V gene are MDHEN and SYDVKM. The CDR3 loop reads CASSLTGAARSNEQFF. As DNA, the CDR3 is TGTGCCAGCAGCCTTACAGGGGCGGCGAGGAGCAATGAGCAGTTCTTC.

The V gene is TRBV29-1, the J gene TRBJ2-7, with 12 bases matching TRBD1. Germline loops: CDR1 SQVTM, CDR2 ANQGSEA. This CDR3 region has 13 residues. J lost 7 bases, V lost 6 bases, and 7 bases had no gene match. The CDR3 DNA sequence: TGCAGCGTCCCGGGACAGGGGGCCCCTGAGCAGTACTTC. It yields the protein CSVPGQGAPEQYF.

Remarks on this clone: This CDR3 is also generated by other DNA sequences in the sample. J is TRBJ2-1 and V is TRBV30, with a weak D call TRBD2 (5 bases). CDR3 length: 14 amino acids. Germline assignment: CDR1 GTSNPN and CDR2 SVGIG (reference sequence). V dropped 2 bases and J dropped 3 bases, with 11 bases sitting between them. The CDR3 loop is CAWSLSSSYNEQFF. CDR3 bases: TGTGCCTGGAGTCTGTCTAGCAGCTACAATGAGCAGTTCTTC.

The chain couples TRBV13 to TRBJ2-3; 8 positions match TRBD1. Per germline, CDR1 PRHDT and CDR2 FYEKMQ (reference sequence). Unmatched junction bases numbered 7, after V lost 6 bases and J lost 5 bases. This CDR3 contains 14 residues. The CDR3 bases are TGTGCCAGCAGTCTCAGGGGGCTTGAAGATACGCAGTATTTT. Its translation is CASSLRGLEDTQYF.

The chain combines TRBV4-1 with TRBJ2-1, with 8 bases that match TRBD2. Per germline, CDR1 MGHRA and CDR2 YSYEKL. CDR3 length equals 17 residues. After removal of 3 bases from V and 7 bases from J, the junction contained 14 bases not matched to a gene. CDR3 DNA sequence: TGCGCCAGCAGCCATCCGATGAAGGGGACTAGGGAGAATGAGCAGTTCTTC. Amino acids: CASSHPMKGTRENEQFF.

The V gene is TRBV28, the J gene TRBJ2-7, with D unresolved. V was clipped by 6 bases and J by 6 bases, with 12 bases between them. The CDR3 totals 12 residues. Germline-derived CDR1 and CDR2 are MDHEN and SYDVKM. The CDR3 sequence: CASRSFDTEQYF. The CDR3 DNA sequence: TGTGCCAGCAGATCCTTCGACACCGAGCAGTACTTC.

Details on this clone: This sample also contains other DNA sequences that code for the same CDR3. The chain has TRBV7-9 and TRBJ2-5; 8 nucleotides align to TRBD2. Germline V gives CDR1 SEHNR, CDR2 FQNEAQ (reference sequence). After removal of 1 base from V and 2 bases from J, the junction contained 0 bases not matched to a gene. The CDR3 has 14 residues. CDR3 sequence: CASSLGLAQETQYF. In DNA, the CDR3 is TGTGCCAGCAGCTTAGGACTAGCGCAAGAGACCCAGTACTTC. Drawing the rest from reference TRBV7-9 and TRBJ2-5, the complete variable domain is DTGVSQNPRHKITKRGQNVTFRCDPISEHNRLYWYRQTLGQGPEFLTYFQNEAQLEKSRLLSDRFSAERPKGSFSTLEIQRTEQGDSAMYLCASSLGLAQETQYFGPGTRLLVL.

V is TRBV7-8 and J is TRBJ2-7, with TRBD1 identical over 7 bases. The CDR3 contains 15 residues. V was pared by 3 bases and J by 1 base, with 6 bases of the junction left unmatched. Germline V CDR1 and CDR2: SGHVS, FQNEAQ. The DNA of the CDR3 is TGTGCCAGCAGCTTGGGACAGAGCCCTTCCTACGAGCAGTACTTC. Translating gives CASSLGQSPSYEQYF.

This CDR3 is CASSLVGTASTDTQYF. As DNA, the CDR3 is TGTGCCAGCAGCTTAGTAGGGACAGCTAGCACAGATACGCAGTATTTT. The gene calls are TRBV11-2 and TRBJ2-3; 7 bases align to TRBD1. The V gene end was trimmed by 1 base and the J gene end by 0 bases; junction bases not matched to a gene: 4. Germline values: CDR1 SGHAT, CDR2 FQNNGV. The length of the CDR3 is 16 residues.

The CDR3 bases are TGTGCCAGTAGTATGCGGACTAGCGGGGGTAGCTCCTACAATGAGCAGTTCTTC. It is translated as CASSMRTSGGSSYNEQFF. The V gene is TRBV19, the J gene TRBJ2-1; 13 nucleotides align to TRBD2. After removal of 3 bases from V and 0 bases from J, the junction contained 5 bases not matched to a gene. The germline gives CDR1 LNHDA, CDR2 SQIVND (reference sequence). The CDR3 loop spans 18 amino acids.

The V and J genes are TRBV11-2 and TRBJ2-1, with D possibly matching TRBD2 (6 bases). CDR3 length: 14 residues. Germline CDR1 SGHAT, CDR2 FQNNGV. Trimming removed 1 base from V and 3 bases from J, with 7 bases in between. The CDR3 region has the DNA TGTGCCAGCAGCTTAGCGGGAGTCTACAATGAGCAGTTCTTC. Encoded protein: CASSLAGVYNEQFF.

This chain connects TRBV7-8 to TRBJ2-1; D is possibly TRBD1 (6 bases). Trimming shortened V by 5 bases and J by 5 bases, and 10 bases separated the two germline ends. CDR3 length equals 13 residues. Per germline, CDR1 SGHVS and CDR2 FQNEAQ. The CDR3 spells CASSPEGDNEQFF. As DNA, the CDR3 is TGTGCCAGCAGCCCAGAGGGGGACAATGAGCAGTTCTTC.

This chain joins TRBV5-1 and TRBJ1-4; TRBD1 might be the D (6 bases). The CDR3 runs 16 residues. The ends were cut back, 4 bases at V and 3 bases at J, with 16 bases in the middle. The germline V gene encodes CDR1 SGHRS and CDR2 YFSETQ. The CDR3 protein is CASSPDYRAANEKLFF. The CDR3 DNA follows: TGCGCCAGCAGCCCCGACTACAGGGCCGCTAATGAAAAACTGTTTTTT.

About this clone: An end of the junction differs from the germline gene, which may be a read error. The genes are TRBV28 and TRBJ1-2; a weak D match, TRBD1 (5 bases). The germline V gene encodes CDR1 MDHEN and CDR2 SYDVKM. This CDR3 has 11 amino acids. As DNA, the CDR3 is TGTGCCAGCAGTCTAAACGGGGACGGGAGCTTC. This translates into CASSLNGDGSF.

The V and J genes are TRBV4-1 and TRBJ2-3; 7 nucleotides match TRBD1. The CDR3 is 14 residues long. V shed 7 bases, J shed 3 bases, and the junction held 7 bases outside the gene matches. CDR1 is MGHRA, CDR2 YSYEKL, per germline. CDR3 nucleotides: TGCGCCAGCAACCACAGGGGAGAGACAGATACGCAGTATTTT. Translated, it gives CASNHRGETDTQYF.

The V and J genes are TRBV2 and TRBJ2-5; the D gene is possibly TRBD1 (5 bases). Deletions cut 2 bases from V and 5 bases from J, with 18 bases between. Germline V gene data show CDR1 as SNHLY and CDR2 as FYNNEI. This CDR3 is 16 amino acids long. In nucleotides, the CDR3 is TGTGCCAGCAGTGAAAAAGGGCAGGGAAGTTACGAGACCCAGTACTTC. This encodes CASSEKGQGSYETQYF. Combining the CDR3 with reference TRBV2 and TRBJ2-5 gives the whole variable domain EPEVTQTPSHQVTQMGQEVILRCVPISNHLYFYWYRQILGQKVEFLVSFYNNEISEKSEIFDDQFSVERPDGSNFTLKIRSTKLEDSAMYFCASSEKGQGSYETQYFGPGTRLLVL.

This chain uses TRBV27 with TRBJ2-6, with 7 positions matching TRBD2. The germline V gene has CDR1 MNHEY and CDR2 SMNVEV (reference sequence). The CDR3 spans 16 residues. J gave up 1 base and V 5 bases, and 5 bases lay outside the gene matches. CDR3 sequence: CASSPLGGSGANVLTF. The CDR3 DNA reads as TGTGCCAGCAGTCCACTGGGGGGGTCTGGGGCCAACGTCCTGACTTTC.

V usage is TRBV4-1 and J usage is TRBJ2-5; 10 nucleotides align to TRBD2. The CDR3 sequence is 14 residues long. The germline V gene has CDR1 MGHRA and CDR2 YSYEKL. Unmatched junction bases numbered 3, after V lost 4 bases and J lost 4 bases. CDR3 nucleotide sequence: TGCGCCAGCAGCCTTTCTAGCGGGAGAGAGACCCAGTACTTC. Encoded protein: CASSLSSGRETQYF.

This chain uses TRBV4-1 with TRBJ1-1; a possible D gene is TRBD1 (6 bases). Germline assignment: CDR1 MGHRA and CDR2 YSYEKL. V was shortened by 6 bases and J by 3 bases, with 17 bases between the two germline ends. The CDR3 loop spans 15 amino acids. The CDR3 DNA reads as TGCGCCAGCAGGCCCTTCACGGGACAAGACACTGAAGCTTTCTTT. Its protein product is CASRPFTGQDTEAFF.

This clone has a handful of counts. CDR3 nucleotides: TGTGCCAGCAGCCTCGACAGTTACCAAGAGACCCAGTACTTC. This codes for CASSLDSYQETQYF. The chain joins TRBV6-5 to TRBJ2-5; TRBD1 might be the D (5 bases). Trimming took 6 bases from V and 0 from J, leaving 11 bases between them. The CDR3 loop spans 14 amino acids. Germline values: CDR1 MNHEY, CDR2 SVGAGI.